The source of this T cell receptor beta chain is a study of shared T cell receptors in the human thymus (dated by TCRdb to the early 2020s). Background for the entire study: The study examined how self-reactive, shared T-cell receptor alpha chains are generated in the human thymus.

The library came from the immunoSEQ multiplex PCR assay. TCRdb mirrors the immuneACCESS table, restricted to in-frame sequences. Some clones are absent from its copies; in checked studies, under half trace to an unresolved V gene, and the reason for the others is unknown. Counted in this sample were hundreds of thousands of clones; roughly 86% of them appeared once. Under 0.01% of the sample is taken by the ten largest. With regard to this clone: The antigen it binds to is not known. No base quality information exists; no much larger clone differs at one position.

The data also belong to a second study, concerning human thymus T cells. The second study also describes: Donors were immunologically healthy infants undergoing open corrective cardiac surgery for congenital heart defects in Finland. Thymus tissue was collected as surgical resects that were removed during corrective cardiac surgery. Biased V and J gene segment usage appeared to be present in both thymic and peripheral blood repertoires. The related research reported highly overlapping thymic TCR repertoires among unrelated individuals. The study used 7 to 9 infant thymus samples plus four related peripheral blood samples to characterize TCR alpha and beta repertoires. The infant donors were roughly 6 to 244 days old, and the cohort included six males and a couple of females. Thymocytes were mechanically released from the tissue and were stored as pellets of about 9-33 million cells at -70 degrees C. A QIAsymphony instrument was used to extract genomic DNA from the frozen cell pellets. TCRB and TCRAD loci were amplified from a standardized quantity of quality-controlled genomic DNA using the immunoSEQ multiplex PCR assay. Amplicons spanned the V(D)J region at a length sufficient to cover the CDR3 and identify V and J genes. The amplicons were sequenced on an Illumina platform via the commercial immunoSEQ service. Primer bias and sequencing errors were corrected using previously described methods, and TCRAD and TCRB definitions followed the IMGT database. immunoSEQ Analyzer 3.0 and VDJTools were used for repertoire analysis, which covered basic statistics, V/J segment usage, diversity estimates, rarefaction and pairwise overlap. Diversity was estimated using the Chao1, ChaoE, Efron-Thisted, Shannon and inverse Simpson indices, and was also estimated on datasets down-sampled to the size of the smallest sample. For repertoire overlap, CDR3 nucleotide sequence, V gene and J gene had to match strictly, and clustering was done by Jaccard-based multidimensional scaling. On average, approximately 800,000 unique TCRB clonotypes were obtained from thymus samples, compared with about 84,000 from blood samples.

The origin of this receptor is a boy younger than two with a congenital heart defect. Donor details come from another sample of the same person, matched by shared clones. The sequenced sample was thymocytes.

CDR3 sequence: CASSQDPPTSGYYEQYF. The DNA reads TGCGCCAGCAGCCAGGATCCCCCGACTAGCGGATACTACGAGCAGTACTTC. The V and J genes are TRBV4-3 and TRBJ2-7, with TRBD2 identical over 9 junction bases. The germline V and J ends show losses of 3 bases and 3 bases respectively, and no gene match explains 12 bases of the junction. Reading from cysteine to phenylalanine, the CDR3 counts 17 amino acids. Only CDR3 DNA remains: 51 bases, in frame from the first base. As encoded in the germline V gene, CDR1 is LGHNA while CDR2 is YSLEER.